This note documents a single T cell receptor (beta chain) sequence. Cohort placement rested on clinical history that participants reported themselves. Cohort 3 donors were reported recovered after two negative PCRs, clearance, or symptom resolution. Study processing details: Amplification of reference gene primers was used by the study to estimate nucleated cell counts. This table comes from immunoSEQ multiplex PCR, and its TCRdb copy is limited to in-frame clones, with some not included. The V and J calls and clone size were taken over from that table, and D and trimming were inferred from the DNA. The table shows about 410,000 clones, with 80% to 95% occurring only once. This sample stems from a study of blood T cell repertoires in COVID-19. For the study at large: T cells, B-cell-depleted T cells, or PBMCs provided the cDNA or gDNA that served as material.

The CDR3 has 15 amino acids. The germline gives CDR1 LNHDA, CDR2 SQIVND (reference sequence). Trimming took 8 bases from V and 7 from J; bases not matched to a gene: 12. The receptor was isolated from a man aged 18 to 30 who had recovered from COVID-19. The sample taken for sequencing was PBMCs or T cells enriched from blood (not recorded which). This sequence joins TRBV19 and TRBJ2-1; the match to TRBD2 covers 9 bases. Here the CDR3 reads CASGGLARIQNEQFF. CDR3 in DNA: TGTGCCAGTGGCGGACTAGCGAGAATCCAGAATGAGCAGTTCTTC.